The rows below give T cell receptor beta chains drawn from one sample of a study of T cell repertoires in cytomegalovirus infection. For these receptors, no antigen is known. One entry per CDR3 protein, called by TCRdb with MiXCR from the reads. Of approximately 340,000 distinct CDR3 sequences listed, about 27% are singletons. Specimen: cultured PBMCs, collected from culture after CMV antigen stimulation. The source of these receptors is a human donor in good health (CMV status not recorded). Some clones in this sample may be carry-over from other donors' samples. The CDR3 runs from the conserved cysteine through the conserved F or W. Fields, in order: J gene, clone size, V gene, D gene, CDR3 protein, CDR3 DNA. The D gene is left open where the match is weak. Size is stated for part of the rows, as once, few or many counts, or as a class when the clone is expanded.

TRBJ2-7 few TRBV7-6 - CASAPGPYEQYF TGTGCCAGCGCCCCCGGTCCCTACGAGCAGTACTTC
TRBJ2-1 few TRBV11-2 TRBD1 CASSWDRGYYNEQFF TGTGCCAGCAGCTGGGACAGGGGTTACTACAATGAGCAGTTCTTC
TRBJ1-2 few TRBV5-1 - CASSLTGLGDGYGYTF TGCGCCAGCAGCTTGACAGGGTTGGGCGATGGCTATGGCTACACCTTC
TRBJ2-1 few TRBV11-3 - CASSPQGTYNEQFF TGTGCCAGCAGCCCACAGGGAACGTACAATGAGCAGTTCTTC
TRBJ1-6 - TRBV7-2 - CASSLVGNNSPLHF TGTGCCAGCAGCTTGGTAGGGAATAATTCACCCCTCCACTTT
TRBJ2-7 - TRBV12-5 - CASGLVRNPFTEQYF TGTGCTAGTGGTTTGGTACGGAACCCGTTCACCGAGCAGTACTTC
TRBJ1-3 - TRBV29-1 - CSVRGARSGGNTIYF TGCAGCGTCCGAGGGGCGAGATCTGGAGGAAACACCATATATTTT
TRBJ1-1 few TRBV7-9 - CASSLPVWTEAFF TGTGCCAGCAGCTTACCAGTATGGACTGAAGCTTTCTTT
TRBJ2-7 - TRBV5-1 - CASSLTSGHYEQYF TGCGCCAGCAGCTTGACGTCCGGGCACTACGAGCAGTACTTC
TRBJ1-2 once TRBV11-2 - CASSLAGDFFYGYTF TGTGCCAGCAGCTTAGCCGGGGACTTCTTCTATGGCTACACCTTC
TRBJ1-3 - TRBV19 - CASSSDRRNTIYF TGTGCCAGTAGTTCCGACAGACGAAACACCATATATTTT
TRBJ1-6 - TRBV27 TRBD1 CASSGTGSPLHF TGTGCCAGCAGTGGGACAGGTTCACCCCTCCACTTT
TRBJ1-5 - TRBV6-2/TRBV6-3 - CASRATGYSNQPQHF TGTGCCAGCAGAGCGACAGGATATAGCAATCAGCCCCAGCATTTT
TRBJ2-1 - TRBV27 TRBD2 CASSLYLSGNNEQFF TGTGCCAGCAGTTTATATCTTAGCGGGAACAATGAGCAGTTCTTC
TRBJ2-3 - TRBV12-3/TRBV12-4 TRBD2 CASSLEGRLAGVRDTDTQYF TGTGCCAGCAGTTTAGAAGGGAGGCTAGCGGGAGTACGAGACACAGATACGCAGTATTTT
TRBJ1-4 once TRBV2 - CASYLGPQGEKLFF TGTGCCAGCTACCTGGGGCCCCAAGGGGAAAAACTGTTTTTT
TRBJ2-1 - TRBV7-6 - CASRQNPPTKFF TGTGCCAGCAGACAAAATCCTCCAACGAAGTTCTTC
TRBJ1-1 - TRBV4-1 TRBD1 CASSRPVTGVDTEAFF TGCGCCAGCAGCCGACCCGTGACAGGGGTGGACACTGAAGCTTTCTTT
TRBJ2-2 - TRBV6-8 - CASSYKYTGELFF TGTGCCAGCAGTTATAAGTACACCGGGGAGCTGTTTTTT
TRBJ2-3 - TRBV12-3/TRBV12-4 - CASSLSSPASSTDTQYF TGTGCCAGCAGTTTATCCTCCCCCGCATCTAGCACAGATACGCAGTATTTT
TRBJ2-7 - TRBV7-2 - CASSRWTPEGEQYF TGTGCCAGCAGCCGGTGGACCCCGGAGGGCGAGCAGTACTTC
TRBJ2-1 few TRBV5-1 - CASSLELFMGEQFF TGCGCCAGCAGCTTGGAGTTATTTATGGGGGAGCAGTTCTTC
TRBJ2-3 - TRBV27 - CASSDRRTDTQYF TGTGCCAGCAGTGACCGGCGCACAGATACGCAGTATTTT
TRBJ1-4 few TRBV19 - CASSIGPSVSTNEKLFF TGTGCCAGTAGTATTGGCCCATCTGTTTCAACTAATGAAAAACTGTTTTTT
TRBJ1-6 - TRBV27 - CASARVGDSPLHF TGTGCCAGCGCGCGGGTGGGGGATTCACCCCTCCACTTT
TRBJ1-3 few TRBV7-2 TRBD1 CASSLGDRAAGNTIYF TGTGCCAGCAGCTTAGGGGACAGGGCGGCTGGAAACACCATATATTTT
TRBJ2-1 - TRBV27 - CASTPRLASYNEQFF TGTGCCAGCACCCCGCGTCTAGCGAGTTACAATGAGCAGTTCTTC
TRBJ1-1 few TRBV12-3/TRBV12-4 - CASSPRVMNTEAFF TGTGCCAGCAGCCCTAGGGTTATGAACACTGAAGCTTTCTTT
TRBJ2-5 - TRBV19 TRBD1 CASRPGTGGGETQYF TGTGCCAGTCGTCCCGGGACAGGGGGCGGAGAGACCCAGTACTTC
TRBJ1-2 - TRBV7-6 - CASSLVLQGRANYGYTF TGTGCCAGCAGCTTAGTGCTGCAGGGGCGAGCTAACTATGGCTACACCTTC
TRBJ2-1 - TRBV5-4 - CASSLNGRLNEQFF TGTGCCAGCAGCTTGAACGGGAGACTCAATGAGCAGTTCTTC
TRBJ2-1 many TRBV12-3/TRBV12-4 - CASSFSPGEQFF TGTGCCAGCAGTTTCTCACCAGGGGAGCAGTTCTTC
TRBJ1-2 - TRBV7-2 TRBD1 CASSLSRDRVTYGYTF TGTGCCAGCAGCTTAAGCCGGGACAGGGTAACCTATGGCTACACCTTC
TRBJ1-1 few TRBV6-2/TRBV6-3 - CASSYSRQLNTEAFF TGTGCCAGCAGTTACTCGAGACAATTGAACACTGAAGCTTTCTTT
TRBJ2-1 - TRBV15 - CATSRVEGAFNEQFF TGTGCCACCAGCAGAGTGGAGGGGGCTTTCAATGAGCAGTTCTTC
TRBJ2-1 few TRBV4-1 - CASSQSNGGNEQFF TGCGCCAGCAGCCAGAGCAATGGGGGGAATGAGCAGTTCTTC
TRBJ1-4 few TRBV6-1 - CASSERGGAPEKLFF TGTGCCAGCAGTGAAAGGGGCGGGGCCCCCGAAAAACTGTTTTTT
TRBJ1-5 - TRBV6-5 TRBD1 CASRRQGRGNQPQHF TGTGCCAGCAGACGACAGGGACGGGGTAATCAGCCCCAGCATTTT
TRBJ1-2 - TRBV7-2 - CASSETGGGYGYTF TGTGCCAGCAGCGAGACAGGCGGGGGCTATGGCTACACCTTC
TRBJ2-2 few TRBV7-6 TRBD2 CASRLAGGRAGELFF TGTGCCAGCAGGCTAGCGGGAGGTCGTGCCGGGGAGCTGTTTTTT
TRBJ2-7 few TRBV6-8 TRBD2 CASSRQVRSGRAGYEQYF TGTGCCAGCAGTAGACAGGTCCGAAGCGGGAGGGCAGGCTACGAGCAGTACTTC
TRBJ2-7 - TRBV7-2 - CASSELLGGFSSYEQYF TGTGCCAGCAGCGAACTACTCGGTGGCTTTTCCTCCTACGAGCAGTACTTC
TRBJ2-3 - TRBV4-1 TRBD2 CASSQNAKGGGITDTQYF TGCGCCAGCAGCCAAAACGCAAAGGGCGGGGGGATCACAGATACGCAGTATTTT
TRBJ1-1 many TRBV7-2 - CASSLPSSTEAFF TGTGCCAGCAGCCTACCGAGCTCCACTGAAGCTTTCTTT
TRBJ1-1 - TRBV10-1 - CASSEAPSPRGAFF TGCGCCAGCAGTGAGGCTCCCTCCCCCAGGGGAGCTTTCTTT
TRBJ2-7 few TRBV7-9 TRBD1 CASSSVSGTGNEQYF TGTGCCAGCAGTTCCGTATCTGGGACAGGCAACGAGCAGTACTTC
TRBJ2-7 - TRBV28 TRBD1 CASSTGTGSPYERYF TGTGCCAGCAGTACAGGGACAGGGTCACCCTACGAGCGGTACTTC
TRBJ2-1 - TRBV5-1 - CASSLEGGPRIEQFF TGCGCCAGCAGCTTGGAAGGAGGGCCGAGGATTGAGCAGTTCTTC
TRBJ2-5 - TRBV7-8 TRBD2 CASSQTSGRFETQYF TGTGCCAGCAGCCAAACTAGCGGGAGGTTCGAGACCCAGTACTTC
TRBJ2-6 few TRBV6-6 TRBD1 CASRGQGEANVLTF TGTGCCAGCAGGGGACAGGGAGAAGCCAACGTCCTGACTTTC
TRBJ1-2 few TRBV11-3 TRBD1 CASSLDRGEGYTF TGTGCCAGCAGCTTAGACAGGGGGGAAGGCTACACCTTC
TRBJ2-7 - TRBV7-8 TRBD2 CASSLLSSGGSYEQYF TGTGCCAGCAGCTTACTCTCCAGCGGGGGGTCCTACGAGCAGTACTTC
TRBJ2-2 - TRBV9 - CASSVGGRTGELFF TGTGCCAGCAGCGTGGGGGGGCGAACCGGGGAGCTGTTTTTT